These 24 T cell receptor beta chains were all obtained from the same sample, sequenced in a study of blood T cell repertoires in COVID-19. The repertoire was sequenced with immunoSEQ multiplex PCR; TCRdb's copy has only in-frame clones and lacks some. The sample includes hundreds of thousands of clones, around 89% of them seen just once. The sample was PBMCs or T cells enriched from blood (not recorded which). These receptors all stem from a woman aged 40 to 50 who had recovered from COVID-19.

The V call is TRBV6-5, the J call TRBJ1-2, with 8 bases fitting TRBD1. The J segment lost 1 base and the V segment lost 2 bases, leaving 3 bases of the junction unmatched. CDR1 and CDR2 (germline): MNHEY, SVGAGI. The CDR3 runs to 15 residues. This CDR3 is CASSYSGQGNYGYTF. The DNA for the CDR3 is TGTGCCAGCAGTTACAGCGGACAGGGTAACTATGGCTACACCTTC.

V gene TRBV6-5 combines with J gene TRBJ2-1; 12 nucleotides agree with TRBD2. The CDR3 contains 15 residues. The V segment lost 2 bases and the J segment 6 bases; nucleotides outside the gene matches: 2. Looked up from germline, CDR1 is MNHEY and CDR2 is SVGAGI. The CDR3 bases are TGTGCCAGCAGTTACCGACTAGCGGGAGTCAATGAGCAGTTCTTC. It codes for CASSYRLAGVNEQFF.

The chain joins TRBV2 to TRBJ2-5; D may be TRBD1 (6 bases). The germline V and J ends were trimmed by 7 bases and 4 bases, with 16 bases remaining between them. The CDR3 runs 14 residues. Germline values: CDR1 SNHLY, CDR2 FYNNEI. The CDR3 loop is CASIRARGGETQYF. The DNA for the CDR3 is TGTGCCAGCATTCGGGCTCGAGGGGGAGAGACCCAGTACTTC.

Points on this clone: Mismatch with germline at one junction end may stem from a read error. The rearrangement uses TRBV18 and TRBJ2-7; 7 bases are shared with TRBD2. The germline gives CDR1 KGHSH, CDR2 LQKENI. This CDR3 has 20 amino acids. The CDR3 protein is CASSPGGSPYGGWSRPEEYF. In nucleotides, the CDR3 is TGTGCCAGCTCACCAGGGGGGTCCCCGTACGGGGGGTGGTCCCGGCCCGAGGAGTACTTC.

The rearrangement joins TRBV7-2 to TRBJ2-7, with D uncertain. The CDR3 sequence is 14 residues long. Between the trimmed V and J ends, which lost 5 bases and 0 bases, there was a span of 11 bases. Germline V gives CDR1 SGHTA, CDR2 FQGNSA. The chain's CDR3 is CASSVYRGSYEQYF. CDR3 bases: TGTGCCAGCAGCGTTTACCGAGGCTCCTACGAGCAGTACTTC.

The V call is TRBV2, the J call TRBJ2-2; 9 bases are shared with TRBD2. Germline V gives CDR1 SNHLY, CDR2 FYNNEI. CDR3 length: 14 residues. After removal of 4 bases from V and 5 bases from J, the junction contained 2 bases not matched to a gene. This CDR3 reads CASSGGGATGELFF. For the CDR3, the DNA is TGTGCCAGCAGTGGCGGGGGGGCAACCGGGGAGCTGTTTTTT.

The rearrangement links TRBV28 to TRBJ1-1; D gene uncertain. The germline CDR1 and CDR2 sequences are MDHEN and SYDVKM. The ends were cut back, 7 bases at V and 3 bases at J, with 12 bases in the middle. This CDR3 region has 13 residues. CDR3 sequence: CASTNPGYTEAFF. The DNA for the CDR3 is TGTGCCAGCACCAATCCGGGTTACACTGAAGCTTTCTTT. Combining the CDR3 with reference TRBV28 and TRBJ1-1 gives the whole variable domain DVKVTQSSRYLVKRTGEKVFLECVQDMDHENMFWYRQDPGLGLRLIYFSYDVKMKEKGDIPEGYSVSREKKERFSLILESASTNQTSMYLCASTNPGYTEAFFGQGTRLTVV.

The CDR3 loop is CASTRTSGSYEQYF. The CDR3 nucleotides read TGTGCCAGCACCCGGACTAGCGGGAGCTACGAGCAGTACTTC. The J gene is TRBJ2-7, the V gene TRBV2, with 13 bases aligning to TRBD2. V lost 7 bases and J lost 3; bases outside the gene matches: 3. Germline assignment: CDR1 SNHLY and CDR2 FYNNEI. This CDR3 is built from 14 residues.

This clone was picked up one time. This chain links TRBV29-1 with TRBJ1-2, with a possible D match to TRBD1 (5 bases). CDR1 and CDR2 from the germline V gene are SQVTM and ANQGSEA. This CDR3 has 13 residues. Trimming took off 3 bases at V and 7 bases at J, with 15 bases between the two ends. In nucleotides, the CDR3 is TGCAGCGTTGATCTGATTCAGGGCTTTGGCTACACCTTC. It yields the protein CSVDLIQGFGYTF. The full variable domain, in which reference TRBV29-1 and TRBJ1-2 provide the parts outside the CDR3, is SAVISQKPSRDICQRGTSLTIQCQVDSQVTMMFWYRQQPGQSLTLIATANQGSEATYESGFVIDKFPISRPNLTFSTLTVSNMSPEDSSIYLCSVDLIQGFGYTFGSGTRLTVV.

This chain joins TRBV28 and TRBJ1-2; D might be TRBD1 (6 bases). The CDR3 is made up of 14 amino acids. Trimming shortened V by 8 bases and J by 7 bases, and 20 bases separated the two germline ends. The V gene's germline CDR1 is MDHEN and CDR2 SYDVKM. The CDR3 here is CASWFPGGGGGYTF. As DNA, the CDR3 is TGTGCCAGCTGGTTCCCCGGGGGAGGGGGTGGCTACACCTTC.

CDR3 nucleotide sequence: TGTGCCAGCAGCTTAGCGCGCAGGGAGGCTGGAAACACCATATATTTT. Amino acids: CASSLARREAGNTIYF. This chain links TRBV7-9 with TRBJ1-3, with D maybe TRBD1 (5 bases). CDR3 length: 16 amino acids. Trimming took off 0 bases at V and 2 bases at J, with 11 bases between the two ends. Germline-derived CDR1 and CDR2 are SEHNR and FQNEAQ (reference sequence).

As to this clone: This sample also contains other DNA sequences that code for the same CDR3. J is TRBJ1-3 and V is TRBV7-2; D is uncertain. CDR1 and CDR2 (germline): SGHTA, FQGNSA. Deletions cut 1 base from V and 0 bases from J, with 7 bases between. The CDR3 is made up of 15 amino acids. CDR3 amino acids: CASSLGLSSGNTIYF. In DNA, the CDR3 is TGTGCCAGCAGCTTAGGCCTGAGCTCTGGAAACACCATATATTTT.

The chain links TRBV7-2 to TRBJ2-1, with 8 bases matching TRBD1. Germline assignment: CDR1 SGHTA and CDR2 FQGNSA. Unmatched junction bases numbered 12, after V lost 8 bases and J lost 3 bases. CDR3 length: 16 amino acids. CDR3 region: CASRGRDRGGYNEQFF. The CDR3 DNA reads TGTGCCAGCCGGGGAAGAGACAGGGGAGGCTACAATGAGCAGTTCTTC.

The chain carries TRBV4-1 and TRBJ2-1; 7 positions agree with TRBD2. V was pared by 1 base and J by 4 bases, with 10 bases of the junction left unmatched. This CDR3 contains 17 residues. Germline CDR1 is MGHRA and CDR2 is YSYEKL. The CDR3 nucleotides read TGCGCCAGCAGCCAAGTTGTGTTAGCGGGCTTATACAATGAGCAGTTCTTC. This gives the protein CASSQVVLAGLYNEQFF.

This clone appeared a few times. The chain uses TRBV7-2 and TRBJ1-2; D uncertain. Per germline, CDR1 SGHTA and CDR2 FQGNSA. V lost 3 bases to trimming and J lost 4 bases, with 12 bases between them. CDR3 size: 14 residues. CDR3 coding DNA: TGTGCCAGCAGCTTCGGGGTCGGGGTCTATGGCTACACCTTC. Translation: CASSFGVGVYGYTF. Drawing the rest from reference TRBV7-2 and TRBJ1-2, the complete variable domain is GAGVSQSPSNKVTEKGKDVELRCDPISGHTALYWYRQSLGQGLEFLIYFQGNSAPDKSGLPSDRFSAERTGGSVSTLTIQRTQQEDSAVYLCASSFGVGVYGYTFGSGTRLTVV.

The chain joins TRBV18 to TRBJ2-7, with TRBD2 matching 11 bases. The V gene's germline CDR1 is KGHSH and CDR2 LQKENI. CDR3 size: 16 residues. V dropped 3 bases and J dropped 5; count of bases not matched to a gene: 9. This CDR3 is CASSPPSGGTRNEQYF. The CDR3 bases are TGTGCCAGCTCACCTCCTAGCGGGGGGACACGGAACGAGCAGTACTTC.

The V call is TRBV2, the J call TRBJ1-3, with a tentative D call TRBD1 (6 bases). In germline, CDR1 is SNHLY, CDR2 FYNNEI. The CDR3 length is 15 residues. Trimming took off 8 bases at V and 0 bases at J, with 14 bases between the two ends. The CDR3 region has the DNA TGTGCCAGCCGTATCGGACAGAGCTCTGGAAACACCATATATTTT. This codes for CASRIGQSSGNTIYF. The whole variable domain, remainder taken from reference TRBV2 and TRBJ1-3, is EPEVTQTPSHQVTQMGQEVILRCVPISNHLYFYWYRQILGQKVEFLVSFYNNEISEKSEIFDDQFSVERPDGSNFTLKIRSTKLEDSAMYFCASRIGQSSGNTIYFGEGSWLTVV.

This clone is a singleton in its sample. The rearrangement links TRBV19 to TRBJ1-2; the D gene is possibly TRBD1 (5 bases). V lost 7 bases and J 2 bases, leaving 11 bases between the germline ends. CDR1 and CDR2 from the germline V gene are LNHDA and SQIVND (reference sequence). The CDR3 runs to 13 residues. CDR3 amino acids: CASTPRTNYGYTF. The CDR3 region has the DNA TGTGCCAGTACCCCACGGACAAACTATGGCTACACCTTC.

J is TRBJ2-7 and V is TRBV19, with D possibly TRBD2 on 7 matching bases. The length of the CDR3 is 15 residues. From germline, CDR1 is LNHDA and CDR2 SQIVND (reference sequence). Trimming left V 7 bases short and J 3 bases short, with 19 bases between. CDR3 nucleotides: TGTGCCAGTATAGGGGGGGGCCCATTGGGCTACGAGCAGTACTTC. It yields the protein CASIGGGPLGYEQYF.

This chain joins TRBV20-1 and TRBJ2-3; 8 bases map to TRBD1. In germline, CDR1 is DFQATT, CDR2 SNEGSKA (reference sequence). Unmatched junction bases numbered 9, after V lost 3 bases and J lost 4 bases. This CDR3 has 15 residues. Written as DNA, the CDR3 is TGCAGTGCTAGTAGGTACAGGGGGTCCCCAGATACGCAGTATTTT. This gives the protein CSASRYRGSPDTQYF.

This CDR3 reads CASSDSSRTGKGYTF. In DNA, the CDR3 is TGTGCCAGCAGTGACTCGTCGCGGACAGGGAAGGGCTACACCTTC. The V gene is TRBV6-4, the J gene TRBJ1-2; 8 bases match TRBD1. V lost 0 bases to trimming and J lost 8 bases; unmatched junction nucleotides: 8. Germline assignment: CDR1 MRHNA and CDR2 SNTAGT. The CDR3 spans 15 residues.

The chain joins TRBV7-9 to TRBJ2-5; a weak D match, TRBD2 (5 bases). The CDR3 has 14 residues. V was shortened by 8 bases and J by 2 bases, with 15 bases between the two germline ends. Germline loops: CDR1 SEHNR, CDR2 FQNEAQ (reference sequence). The CDR3 spells CASSKESGQETQYF. The CDR3 nucleotides read TGTGCCAGCTCCAAGGAAAGCGGACAAGAGACCCAGTACTTC.

V is TRBV7-2 and J is TRBJ1-5; the match to TRBD1 covers 9 bases. The J segment lost 2 bases and the V segment lost 5 bases, leaving 4 bases of the junction unmatched. The CDR3 length is 15 residues. Germline assignment: CDR1 SGHTA and CDR2 FQGNSA. CDR3: CASSGGQGRNQPQHF. In DNA, the CDR3 is TGTGCCAGCAGCGGGGGACAGGGCCGCAATCAGCCCCAGCATTTT.

The V gene is TRBV10-1, the J gene TRBJ2-1; weak D call: TRBD2 (5 bases). This CDR3 has 15 amino acids. Trimming removed 3 bases at V and 1 base at J, with 10 bases between. Germline V lookup: CDR1 WNHNN, CDR2 SYGVQD (reference sequence). The CDR3 reads CASSESRTSYNEQFF. The CDR3 nucleotides read TGCGCCAGCAGTGAATCCAGGACTTCCTACAATGAGCAGTTCTTC.